The rows below give T cell receptor beta chains drawn from one sample of a study of human T cells and chemical hapten exposure. TCRdb independently ran MiXCR on the RACE reads; one entry per CDR3 protein. The data hold roughly 24,000 distinct CDR3 sequences, with over 9% observed a single time. Source: whole blood, taken in connection with sensitization to the hapten diphenylcyclopropenone (DPC). The receptors derive from a man aged 25 to 40 with alopecia areata. Some clones in this sample may be carry-over from other donors' samples. CDR3s include the opening cysteine and the closing phenylalanine or tryptophan. A D gene is named only where the DNA matches it firmly. Expanded clones are given a class, and other clones once, few, many or no size at all.

TRBJ2-7 | - | TRBV19 | many | TGTGCCAGTGGAAAGAACGGGGCAAAAGAGCAGTACTTC | CASGKNGAKEQYF
TRBJ1-2 | - | TRBV7-8 | few | TGTGCCAGCAGCTCTCCGACAGCGAATGGCTACACCTTC | CASSSPTANGYTF
TRBJ1-5 | - | TRBV6-2/TRBV6-3 | many | TGTGCCAGCAGTTTCTTGGCAGATCAGCCCCAGCATTTT | CASSFLADQPQHF
TRBJ1-1 | - | TRBV10-3 | few | TGTGCCATCAGACCCGATTCCACTGAAGCTTTCTTT | CAIRPDSTEAFF
TRBJ2-3 | - | TRBV4-3 | few | TGCGCCAGCAGCCAACACTCGAGCGGTAGCACAGATACGCAGTATTTT | CASSQHSSGSTDTQYF
TRBJ2-6 | - | TRBV18 | few | TGTGCCAGCTCACCACCGGATGCTGGGGCCAACGTCCTGACTTTC | CASSPPDAGANVLTF
TRBJ2-5 | - | TRBV7-3 | many | TGTGCCAGCAGCTTAGGGGCATCGCCCTCGCAAGAGACCCAGTACTTC | CASSLGASPSQETQYF
TRBJ2-3 | - | TRBV14 | - | TGTGCCAGCAACACGTGGGGCGGCACAGATACGCAGTATTTT | CASNTWGGTDTQYF
TRBJ1-1 | - | TRBV18 | - | TGTGCCAGCTCACCACCGTCAGGGAACACTGAAGCTTTCTTT | CASSPPSGNTEAFF
TRBJ1-5 | TRBD1 | TRBV30 | few | TGTGCCTGGAGTGTGACAGGGGATCAGCCCCAGCATTTT | CAWSVTGDQPQHF
TRBJ2-5 | - | TRBV7-6 | - | TGTGCCAGCAGTCCGGACCCCCGGTCGTTCGAGACCCAGTACTTC | CASSPDPRSFETQYF
TRBJ2-1 | TRBD2 | TRBV24-1 | many | TGTGCCACCAGTGATTCCTCAAGGGTTAGCGGGAGGAATGAGCAGTTCTTC | CATSDSSRVSGRNEQFF
TRBJ2-7 | TRBD2 | TRBV4-3 | many | TGCGCCAGCAGCGAGGAGGCGGGGGGGAGCTACGAGCAGTACTTC | CASSEEAGGSYEQYF
TRBJ2-2 | TRBD1 | TRBV20-1 | - | TGCAGTGCTAGAGATGCGGGACAGGGGATTGGCACCGGGGAGCTGTTTTTT | CSARDAGQGIGTGELFF
TRBJ1-2 | - | TRBV18 | many | TGTGCCAGCTCACCACAAGGATCGGCGGTGGACTATGGCTACACCTTC | CASSPQGSAVDYGYTF
TRBJ2-2 | TRBD2 | TRBV12-3/TRBV12-4 | once | TGTGCCAGCTCCGAACCTTTAGCGGGAGGTCTCACCGGGGAGCTGTTTTTT | CASSEPLAGGLTGELFF
TRBJ1-5 | - | TRBV9 | many | TGTGCCAGCAGCGTGGTCGACAGAATCAATCAGCCCCAGCATTTT | CASSVVDRINQPQHF
TRBJ2-5 | TRBD2 | TRBV3-1 | - | TGTGCCAGCAGGATTAGCGGGAACCCACAAGAGACCCAGTACTTC | CASRISGNPQETQYF
TRBJ1-5 | - | TRBV19 | many | TGTGCCAGTAGTGATCCGATGAGGGACACGACTCAGCCCCAGCATTTT | CASSDPMRDTTQPQHF
TRBJ2-5 | TRBD1 | TRBV19 | - | TGTGCCAGTAGTCGGGACAGGGCTCGGGAGACCCAGTACTTC | CASSRDRARETQYF
TRBJ2-5 | - | TRBV7-9 | many | TGTGCCAGCAGCGCCGGGACCCAGTACTTC | CASSAGTQYF
TRBJ2-3 | TRBD1 | TRBV6-6 | few | TGTGCCAGCAGTACCTACAGGGGAGAACGCACAGATACGCAGTATTTT | CASSTYRGERTDTQYF
TRBJ2-7 | - | TRBV29-1 | - | TGCAGCGTTGAGTCCCAGGAGGGAAGCGAGCAGTACTTC | CSVESQEGSEQYF
TRBJ2-1 | - | TRBV20-1 | few | TGCAGTGCTAGAGATATACGGGGCGATGAGCAGTTCTTC | CSARDIRGDEQFF
TRBJ2-1 | - | TRBV29-1 | many | TGCAGCGGTAGCAGGGAGTTAGGAACCAATGAGCAGTTCTTC | CSGSRELGTNEQFF
TRBJ2-6 | - | TRBV18 | many | TGTGCCAGCTCACCCGGACAATCTGGGGCCAACGTCCTGACTTTC | CASSPGQSGANVLTF
TRBJ2-1 | TRBD1 | TRBV7-9 | - | TGTGCCAGCAGCCCACCCTCCGGGACAGGGTCTAGCAATGAGCAGTTCTTC | CASSPPSGTGSSNEQFF
TRBJ2-1 | TRBD2 | TRBV14 | many | TGTGCCAGCAGCGACTGGCTAGCGGTCAACGACAATGAGCAGTTCTTC | CASSDWLAVNDNEQFF
TRBJ2-5 | - | TRBV5-5 | medium-sized | TGTGCCAGCAGCTTGGACGCGACTCTTCAAGAGACCCAGTACTTC | CASSLDATLQETQYF
TRBJ2-1 | TRBD1 | TRBV5-1 | - | TGCGCCAGCAGCTTGGTTGAGACAGGGTCCTACAATGAGCAGTTCTTC | CASSLVETGSYNEQFF
TRBJ1-3 | - | TRBV29-1 | many | TGCAGCGTTGAAGAGGGACCGGGAAACACCATATATTTT | CSVEEGPGNTIYF
TRBJ2-4 | TRBD2 | TRBV20-1 | few | TGCAGTGCTAGTAGGCTAGCGGGAGGGGGGGCCAAAAACATTCAGTACTTC | CSASRLAGGGAKNIQYF
TRBJ2-7 | TRBD1 | TRBV7-8 | many | TGTGCCAGCAGCTTAGATCAGGGGGAGACGTACGAGCAGTACTTC | CASSLDQGETYEQYF
TRBJ2-2 | - | TRBV24-1 | - | TGTGCCACCAGTGATTTCACGACCGGGGAGCTGTTTTTT | CATSDFTTGELFF
TRBJ2-4 | - | TRBV29-1 | many | TGCAGCGTTGCGGGGGCAGGGAGAACCAAAAACATTCAGTACTTC | CSVAGAGRTKNIQYF
TRBJ1-5 | - | TRBV10-3 | many | TGTGCCATCAGTGAGTCGAATCAGCCCCAGCATTTT | CAISESNQPQHF
TRBJ2-7 | TRBD1 | TRBV7-6 | many | TGTGCCAGCAGCTTAACAGGGGCTGGGGAGCAGTACTTC | CASSLTGAGEQYF
TRBJ2-1 | TRBD2 | TRBV27 | few | TGTGCCAGCAGTTTACGAGCGGGAGGGAAGAATGAGCAGTTCTTC | CASSLRAGGKNEQFF
TRBJ2-3 | - | TRBV2 | - | TGTGCCAGCAGTGGAGTAGCGGGCACAGATACGCAGTATTTT | CASSGVAGTDTQYF
TRBJ2-5 | TRBD1 | TRBV7-9 | many | TGTGCCAGCAGGTATTCCGGACAGGGAGAAGAGACCCAGTACTTC | CASRYSGQGEETQYF
TRBJ1-6 | - | TRBV19 | many | TGTGCCAGTAGAAACCGGGACTCAAGCTCCTATAATTCACCCCTCCACTTT | CASRNRDSSSYNSPLHF
TRBJ2-7 | TRBD1 | TRBV29-1 | many | TGCAGCGTTGAAGGAGGGGGCAGGTACGAGCAGTACTTC | CSVEGGGRYEQYF
TRBJ2-3 | - | TRBV20-1 | many | TGCAGTGCTAGAGATCCTAGTAGGCGGGGACGCACAGATACGCAGTATTTT | CSARDPSRRGRTDTQYF
TRBJ2-3 | - | TRBV7-2 | few | TGTGCCAGCACGAGCACAGATACGCAGTATTTT | CASTSTDTQYF
TRBJ1-2 | TRBD1 | TRBV19 | few | TGTGCCAGTATACGGACAGGGTTCGGTGGCTACACCTTC | CASIRTGFGGYTF